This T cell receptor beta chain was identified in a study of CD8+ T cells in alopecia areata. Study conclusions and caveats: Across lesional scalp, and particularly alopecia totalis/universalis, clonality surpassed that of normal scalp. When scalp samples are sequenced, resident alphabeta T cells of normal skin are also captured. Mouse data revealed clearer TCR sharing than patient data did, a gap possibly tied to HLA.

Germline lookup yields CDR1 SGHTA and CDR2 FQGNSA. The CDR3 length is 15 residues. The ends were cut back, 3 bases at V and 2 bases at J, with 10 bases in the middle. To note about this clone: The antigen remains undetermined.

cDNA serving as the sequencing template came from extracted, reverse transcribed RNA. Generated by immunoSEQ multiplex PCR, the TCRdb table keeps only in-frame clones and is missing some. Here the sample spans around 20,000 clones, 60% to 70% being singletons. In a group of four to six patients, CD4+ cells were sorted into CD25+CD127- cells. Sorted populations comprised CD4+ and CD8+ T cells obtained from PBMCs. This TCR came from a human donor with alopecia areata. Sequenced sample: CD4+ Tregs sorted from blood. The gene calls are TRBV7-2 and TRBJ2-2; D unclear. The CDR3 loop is CASSFREKNTGELFF. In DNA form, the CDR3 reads TGTGCCAGCAGCTTCCGCGAAAAAAACACCGGGGAGCTGTTTTTT.